This T cell receptor (beta chain) was captured by sequencing in a study of cytomegalovirus exposure and HLA in healthy donors. Study context: An earlier analysis identified 120 million or so unique TCR beta sequences in some 180 million T cells.

Study-wide results and limits: According to the study, approximately 150 TCR beta chains were cytomegalovirus-associated. The later analysis indicated that the majority of CMV-associated TCR beta chains appeared HLA-restricted. Using a false discovery rate of 0.05, a later analysis showed that 15,000 to 20,000 TCR beta sequences were associated with HLA alleles.

As concerns this clone: Its antigen remains unknown.

60 Vbeta and 13 Jbeta primers were used in PCR. The assay was immunoSEQ multiplex PCR, and TCRdb's table has in-frame clones only and misses some. The sample lists some 130,000 clones; 79% were seen once. Specimen: PBMCs. This sequence was found in a man between 35 and 55 years old in good health and CMV-seropositive.

The CDR3 loop is CASSGLAGASEQYF. CDR3 nucleotides: TGTGCCAGCAGTGGACTAGCGGGAGCTTCCGAGCAGTACTTC. The chain uses TRBV6-1 and TRBJ2-7; 12 bases fit TRBD2. The CDR3 is made up of 14 amino acids. Germline V gene data show CDR1 as MNHNS and CDR2 as SASEGT. The junction had 4 bases not matched to a gene; V was cut back by 4 bases and J by 6 bases.